These 4 T cell receptor beta chains were all obtained from the same sample, sequenced in a study of regulatory T cells in long-lasting Graves disease. Building the TCR beta libraries relied on iRepertoire HTBI primers, and CDR3 regions underwent Arm-PCR. TCRdb re-derived calls from the multiplex PCR reads in MiXCR, one entry per CDR3 protein. The data show approximately 350,000 distinct CDR3 sequences, roughly 20% seen once. Stated time point: persistent/refractory GD, antithyroid drugs over 5 years with positive TRAb. From RNA extracted from PBMCs, the TCR library was made. The material sequenced was peripheral blood mononuclear cells (PBMCs), taken when the disease was refractory, from a patient treated with antithyroid drugs. The receptors were sampled from a woman aged 40 to 50 with Graves disease.

This clonotype was recorded at least ten times. Here the CDR3 DNA reads TGTGCCATCCGGACTAGCGGGAGTGTAAACACCGGGGAGCTGTTTTTT. Translated: CAIRTSGSVNTGELFF. The chain has TRBV28 and TRBJ2-2; 13 bases are shared with TRBD2. The V gene's germline CDR1 is MDHEN and CDR2 SYDVKM. The CDR3 is made up of 16 amino acids. The trim removed 10 bases at V and 2 bases at J, leaving 7 bases unmatched.

This clonotype has a handful of counts. The CDR3 is CASSAEGDFYEQYF. DNA of the CDR3: TGTGCCAGCAGCGCCGAAGGGGACTTCTACGAGCAGTACTTC. This chain connects TRBV9 to TRBJ2-7; D possibly corresponds to TRBD2 (6 bases). CDR3 size: 14 residues. The V gene's germline CDR1 is SGDLS and CDR2 YYNGEE. Trimming took 3 bases from V and 3 from J, leaving 13 bases between them.

To note about this clonotype: A much larger clone differs from this one at a single base, so this may be a read error. This chain joins TRBV28 and TRBJ1-1, with D uncertain. CDR1 and CDR2 (germline): MDHEN, SYDVKM. The CDR3 runs to 13 residues. Trimming removed 4 bases from V and 4 bases from J, with 10 bases in between. The CDR3 coding sequence is TGTGCCAGCAGTTCCGTCCCCGGCACTGAAGCTTTCTTT. Amino acids: CASSSVPGTEAFF.

This clonotype was seen ten or more times. The rearrangement links TRBV14 to TRBJ1-2, with 7 bases identical to TRBD1. The CDR3 is made up of 14 amino acids. The V gene's germline CDR1 is SGHDN and CDR2 FVKESK. V shed 3 bases, J shed 6 bases, and the junction held 7 bases outside the gene matches. CDR3 sequence reads: CASSQNRGRDGYTF. CDR3 coding DNA: TGTGCCAGCAGCCAGAACAGGGGAAGGGATGGCTACACCTTC.